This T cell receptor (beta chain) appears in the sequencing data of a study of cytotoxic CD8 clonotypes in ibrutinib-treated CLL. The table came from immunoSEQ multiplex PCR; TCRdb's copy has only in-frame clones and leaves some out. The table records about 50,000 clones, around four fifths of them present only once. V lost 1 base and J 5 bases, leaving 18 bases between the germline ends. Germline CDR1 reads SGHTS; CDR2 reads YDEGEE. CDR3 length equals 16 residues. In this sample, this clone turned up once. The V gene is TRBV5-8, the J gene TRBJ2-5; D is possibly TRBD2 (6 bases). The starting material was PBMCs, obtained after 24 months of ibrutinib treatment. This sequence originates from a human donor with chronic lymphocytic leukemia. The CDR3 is CASSLSGTGLMETQYF. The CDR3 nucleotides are TGTGCCAGCAGCTTGTCCGGGACTGGGCTGATGGAGACCCAGTACTTC.